This T cell receptor (beta chain) originates from a study of CDR3 diversity in severe acne. This clonotype was detected only once. MiXCR, run by TCRdb on the PCR reads, gives a single entry per CDR3 protein. The table includes roughly 79,000 distinct CDR3 sequences, around 47% detected once. V dropped 7 bases and J dropped 6 bases, with 12 bases sitting between them. The CDR3 covers 12 residues. CDR1 and CDR2 from the germline V gene are SGHVS and FQNEAQ. The sequenced sample was blood. The chain uses TRBV7-8 and TRBJ2-5; D gene uncertain. The source is a male donor with severe acne vulgaris. The CDR3 DNA sequence: TGTGCCAGCACCTTGGATTTGAAGACCCAGTACTTC. Amino acids: CASTLDLKTQYF.